The clone carrying this T cell receptor (beta chain) was seen only once. This entry belongs to a study of T cell responses to AZD1222 COVID-19 vaccine. Sequenced by immunoSEQ multiplex PCR; TCRdb stores in-frame clones only, minus some. This sample has about 120,000 clones, with 80% to 95% found just once. The CDR3 runs 16 residues. Germline loops: CDR1 SGHRS, CDR2 YFSETQ. The ends were cut back, 4 bases at V and 1 base at J, with 12 bases in the middle. The chain employs TRBV5-1 and TRBJ2-6; D gene uncertain. The sample was peripheral blood, taken on day 0 of AZD1222 vaccination. The sequence derives from an adult in good health. The CDR3 region is CASSPGPVSGANVLTF. The DNA of the CDR3 is TGCGCCAGCAGCCCTGGTCCGGTGTCTGGGGCCAACGTCCTGACTTTC.